This record covers a single TCR beta chain. What it binds is unknown. These data are taken from a study of graft-versus-host responses after intestinal transplantation. Overall study: Anti-thymocyte globulin induction, then tacrolimus and steroids for about three years, went to all recipients.

The ends lost 2 bases at V and 5 bases at J; junction bases unmatched: 8. This CDR3 is built from 16 residues. CDR1 is WSHSY and CDR2 is SAAADI in the germline V gene. TCRdb's copy holds only in-frame clones and misses some; the assay was immunoSEQ multiplex PCR. Among around 71,000 clones listed, around 96% were seen once. The sequence derives from a human donor who received an intestinal transplant. The gene calls are TRBV10-2 and TRBJ2-1; TRBD1 aligns across 8 bases. The source material was unstimulated CD8+ T cells sorted from spleen or lymph node cells, sampled before intestinal transplant. CDR3 loop: CASSENTVTGDNEQFF. The CDR3 coding sequence is TGCGCCAGCAGTGAGAACACCGTGACAGGGGACAATGAGCAGTTCTTC.